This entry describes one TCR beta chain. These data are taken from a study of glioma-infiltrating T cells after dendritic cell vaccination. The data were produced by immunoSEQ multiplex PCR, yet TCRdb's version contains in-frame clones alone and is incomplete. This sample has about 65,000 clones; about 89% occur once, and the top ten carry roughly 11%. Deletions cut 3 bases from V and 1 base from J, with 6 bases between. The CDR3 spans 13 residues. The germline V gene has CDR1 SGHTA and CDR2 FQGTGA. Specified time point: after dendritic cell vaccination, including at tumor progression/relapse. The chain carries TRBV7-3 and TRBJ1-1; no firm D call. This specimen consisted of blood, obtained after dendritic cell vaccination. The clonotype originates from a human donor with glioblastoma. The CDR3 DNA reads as TGTGCCAGCAGCTTTAAACAGAACACTGAAGCTTTCTTT. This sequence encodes CASSFKQNTEAFF.